This T cell receptor (beta chain) was captured in a study of regulatory T cells in long-lasting Graves disease. Specified time point: persistent/refractory GD, antithyroid drugs over 5 years with positive TRAb. Preparation of the TCR library used RNA extracted from PBMCs. The CDR3 is 14 amino acids. From germline, CDR1 is SGHRS and CDR2 YFSETQ. The germline V and J ends were trimmed by 0 bases and 4 bases, with 10 bases remaining between them. According to the study, TCR beta libraries were built with iRepertoire HTBI primers and CDR3-region Arm-PCR. Per the study methods: Across the samples, identification revealed roughly 56 TRBV and some 14 TRBJ segments. MiXCR was run by TCRdb on the multiplex PCR reads, yielding one entry per CDR3 protein. The V and J calls come from TCRdb's annotation, not from the publication. The sample holds around 400,000 distinct CDR3 sequences, around a quarter seen once.

General study findings and limits: Compared with new cases, persistent Graves' patients showed reduced TCR diversity.

Details on this clonotype: Antigen: not known.

Sequenced here: peripheral blood mononuclear cells (PBMCs), sampled when the disease was refractory, from a patient treated with antithyroid drugs. The sequence came from a female donor with Graves disease. The genes are TRBV5-1 and TRBJ1-2; tentative D call: TRBD1 (6 bases). CDR3 nucleotide sequence: TGCGCCAGCAGCTTGGGAGAGGGGGGCTATGGCTACACCTTC. This sequence encodes CASSLGEGGYGYTF.